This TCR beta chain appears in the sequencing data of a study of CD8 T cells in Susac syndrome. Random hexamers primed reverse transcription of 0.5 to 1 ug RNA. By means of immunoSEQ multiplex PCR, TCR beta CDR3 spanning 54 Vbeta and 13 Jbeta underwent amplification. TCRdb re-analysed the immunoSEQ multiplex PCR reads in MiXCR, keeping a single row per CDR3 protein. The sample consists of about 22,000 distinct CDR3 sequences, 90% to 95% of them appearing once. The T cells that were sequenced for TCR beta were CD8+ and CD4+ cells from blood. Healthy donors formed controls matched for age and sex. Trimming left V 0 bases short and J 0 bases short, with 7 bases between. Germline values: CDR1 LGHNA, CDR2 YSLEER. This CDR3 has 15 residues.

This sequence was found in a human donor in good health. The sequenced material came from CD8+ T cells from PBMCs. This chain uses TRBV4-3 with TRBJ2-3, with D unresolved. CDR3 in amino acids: CASSQEWRSTDTQYF. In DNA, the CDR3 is TGCGCCAGCAGCCAAGAGTGGCGGAGCACAGATACGCAGTATTTT.